These T cell receptor beta chains were read from a single sample in a study of regulatory T cells in long-lasting Graves disease. MiXCR, run by TCRdb on the multiplex PCR reads, gives a single entry per CDR3 protein. Here the sample spans 500,000 to 800,000 distinct CDR3 sequences, approximately 31% being singletons. The material sequenced was peripheral blood mononuclear cells (PBMCs), taken when the disease was refractory, from a patient treated with antithyroid drugs. The receptor set was obtained from a female donor with Graves disease. Both conserved end residues are part of each CDR3. A D gene is named only where the DNA matches it firmly. Clone size appears in some rows only: once, few, many, or a class for an expanded clone.

clone_size,j_call,d_call,v_call,cdr3_nt,cdr3_aa
many,TRBJ2-7,TRBD1,TRBV20-1,TGCAGTGCTAGAGTGGAAGGACAGGGTCCCCACGAGCAGTACTTC,CSARVEGQGPHEQYF
.,TRBJ2-5,TRBD2,TRBV2,TGTGCCAGCATGCGAAGCGGGGCACAAGAGACCCAGTACTTC,CASMRSGAQETQYF
.,TRBJ1-1,.,TRBV6-5,TGTGCCAGCAGTTACTCTTGGCGAGGGAGGGACACTGAAGCTTTCTTT,CASSYSWRGRDTEAFF
.,TRBJ2-6,.,TRBV9,TGTGCCAGCAGCGTAGCTGCGTTAGGTGGGGCCAACGTCCTGACTTTC,CASSVAALGGANVLTF
.,TRBJ2-2,TRBD2,TRBV9,TGTGCCAGCAGCCCACTAGCGGGAGGTTACACCGGGGAGCTGTTTTTT,CASSPLAGGYTGELFF
.,TRBJ1-6,.,TRBV27,TGTGCCAGCAGGTCACTCTCTCAGGGGACTTATAATTCACCCCTCCACTTT,CASRSLSQGTYNSPLHF
.,TRBJ1-3,.,TRBV9,TGTGCCAGCAGCGTAAATCCGAGGGCCGGAAACACCATATATTTT,CASSVNPRAGNTIYF
few,TRBJ1-2,.,TRBV15,TGTGCCACCAGCAGAGATCAGGACTTAAATGGCTACACCTTC,CATSRDQDLNGYTF
few,TRBJ1-5,.,TRBV28,TGTGCCAGCAGTTTAGTAAGTCAGCCCCAGCATTTT,CASSLVSQPQHF
many,TRBJ2-5,.,TRBV28,TGTGCCAGCAGCTTATCAGGAAGGGAAGAGACCCAGTACTTC,CASSLSGREETQYF
.,TRBJ2-5,TRBD2,TRBV20-1,TGCAGTGCAACCGACTTTGAGCGGGAGAGGGGGGAGACCCAGTACTTC,CSATDFERERGETQYF
many,TRBJ2-5,TRBD2,TRBV12-3/TRBV12-4,TGTGCCAGCAGCTGGGGAATAGGGTCTAGCGGGTCGGTGACCCAGTACTTC,CASSWGIGSSGSVTQYF
.,TRBJ2-2,.,TRBV11-1,TGTGCCAGCAGCCCTACAGGGATGCCGAACACCGGGGAGCTGTTTTTT,CASSPTGMPNTGELFF
.,TRBJ2-7,TRBD2,TRBV10-3,TGTGCCATCAGTGAGTTAGCGGGGGTTCACGAGCAGTACTTC,CAISELAGVHEQYF
.,TRBJ1-3,.,TRBV12-3/TRBV12-4,TGTGCCAGCACCCTAGACAGCTGGGGCGAGTCTGGAAACACCATATATTTT,CASTLDSWGESGNTIYF
.,TRBJ2-7,.,TRBV6-5,TGTGCCAGCAGTTACCGAACAGGGAGGAGGAACTCCTACGAGCAGTACTTC,CASSYRTGRRNSYEQYF
.,TRBJ1-1,TRBD1,TRBV27,TGTGCCAGCAGTTTACGGGGGACAGCCCTCACTGAAGCTTTCTTT,CASSLRGTALTEAFF
.,TRBJ1-1,TRBD1,TRBV27,TGTGCCAGCAGTTTTGGACAGGGGGCCAGGAACACTGAAGCTTTCTTT,CASSFGQGARNTEAFF
.,TRBJ2-7,.,TRBV19,TGTGCCAGTAGTCCCGACCAGGGCTACGAGCAGTACTTC,CASSPDQGYEQYF
once,TRBJ2-7,TRBD2,TRBV5-1,TGCGCCAGCAGCTCGGGACTAGCTAATGTGGCGGTTTCCGAGCAGTACTTC,CASSSGLANVAVSEQYF
.,TRBJ1-2,.,TRBV6-5,TGTGCCAGCAGTTACGCCGGGATAAAAGGCCACACCTTC,CASSYAGIKGHTF
.,TRBJ2-5,TRBD2,TRBV6-2/TRBV6-3,TGTGCCAGCAGTTACAAGGGACTAGCGATCCAAGAGACCCAGTACTTC,CASSYKGLAIQETQYF
.,TRBJ1-6,TRBD1,TRBV28,TGTGCCAGCAGTTTATCACAGGGGTATTCACCCCTCCACTTT,CASSLSQGYSPLHF
.,TRBJ2-1,.,TRBV19,TGTGCCAGTAGTATAGTAGTACTCCGAGGACACAATGAGCAGTTCTTC,CASSIVVLRGHNEQFF
few,TRBJ1-5,.,TRBV6-5,TGTGCCAGCAGTTACTCGATAGTTCAGCCCCAGCATTTT,CASSYSIVQPQHF
many,TRBJ2-2,.,TRBV12-3/TRBV12-4,TGTGCCAGCAGTTTAGCCCTCTCTAGCGAGAACACCGGGGAGCTGTTTTTT,CASSLALSSENTGELFF
many,TRBJ1-2,TRBD1,TRBV12-3/TRBV12-4,TGTGCCAGCAGTTTACACCGGGGACAGGGTCAAACCGGCTACACCTTC,CASSLHRGQGQTGYTF
few,TRBJ1-4,.,TRBV28,TGTGCCAGCAGTTTAGTAGGGTTCGAAAAACTGTTTTTT,CASSLVGFEKLFF